The 5 T cell receptor beta chains below all came from one sample that was sequenced in a study of shared clonotypes between healthy human individuals (dated by TCRdb to 2020 to 2022). CD8 naive samples were obtained by positive selection for CCR7 among CD45RO-negative cells, yielding a CD45RA+CCR7+ population from which TemRA cells were excluded. Libraries came from the immunoSEQ multiplex PCR assay. The table comes from immuneACCESS by way of TCRdb, which keeps in-frame sequences with V and J called. Part of the clones is missing from these tables; in studies checked, under half for an unresolved V gene and the rest for unknown reasons. The sample profile shows 1.5 million to 2.5 million clones; approximately 95% of them were found once. The ten largest account for approximately 1.2% of the sample. Material for sequencing was naive CD8+ T cells sorted from blood. The sample's cell subset or site label is to be understood as: CD45RA+CCR7+. These receptors all come from a man in his late teens or twenties in good health.

The chain couples TRBV4-2 to TRBJ2-5; 8 bases line up with TRBD2. The germline CDR1 and CDR2 sequences are LGHNA and YNFKEQ. The CDR3 spans 16 residues. V was pared by 2 bases and J by 2 bases, with 7 bases of the junction left unmatched. CDR3 residues: CASSQFPTSGQETQYF. The DNA for the CDR3 is TGTGCCAGCAGCCAATTCCCCACTAGCGGACAAGAGACCCAGTACTTC.

The gene calls are TRBV9 and TRBJ2-2; D is possibly TRBD1 (5 bases). CDR1 is SGDLS, CDR2 YYNGEE, per germline. This CDR3 comprises 15 residues. V gave up 0 bases and J gave up 4 bases, with 10 bases separating them. CDR3 sequence reads: CASSVEGHPTGELFF. The DNA for the CDR3 is TGTGCCAGCAGCGTAGAAGGACATCCCACCGGGGAGCTGTTTTTT.

The rearrangement links TRBV27 to TRBJ2-1; TRBD2 matches 10 bases. In germline, CDR1 is MNHEY, CDR2 SMNVEV (reference sequence). The CDR3 has 20 amino acids. The junction had 18 bases not matched to a gene; V was cut back by 5 bases and J by 2 bases. This chain's CDR3 is CASSTKDPTRTSGTYNEQFF. The DNA for the CDR3 is TGTGCCAGCAGTACTAAAGACCCTACCCGGACTAGCGGAACCTACAATGAGCAGTTCTTC.

The V gene is TRBV5-6, the J gene TRBJ2-1; D is uncertain. There are 13 residues in the CDR3. CDR1 and CDR2 from the germline V gene are SGHDT and YYEEEE. V was clipped by 1 base and J by 4 bases, with 6 bases between them. The CDR3 region has the DNA TGTGCCAGCAGCTTGTCAGCTTACAATGAGCAGTTCTTC. Its translation: CASSLSAYNEQFF.

This chain joins TRBV7-9 and TRBJ1-2; D ambiguous. V shed 5 bases and J shed 5 bases, with 15 bases lying between them. The CDR3 extends over 14 amino acids. Germline V gene sequence: CDR1 SEHNR, CDR2 FQNEAQ (reference sequence). CDR3 amino acids: CASSRPEGYYGYTF. The CDR3 nucleotides read TGTGCCAGCAGCCGTCCGGAGGGATATTATGGCTACACCTTC.